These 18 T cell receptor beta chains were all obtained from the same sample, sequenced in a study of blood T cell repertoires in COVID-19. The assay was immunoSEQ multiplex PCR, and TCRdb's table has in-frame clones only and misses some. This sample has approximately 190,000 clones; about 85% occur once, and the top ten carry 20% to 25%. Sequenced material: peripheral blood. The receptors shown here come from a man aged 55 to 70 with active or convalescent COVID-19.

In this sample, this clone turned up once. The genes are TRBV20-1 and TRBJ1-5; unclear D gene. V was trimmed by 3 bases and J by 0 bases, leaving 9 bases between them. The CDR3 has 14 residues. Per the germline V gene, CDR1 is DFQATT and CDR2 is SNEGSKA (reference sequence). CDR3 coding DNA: TGCAGTGCTAGTCACAGCTATAGCAATCAGCCCCAGCATTTT. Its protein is CSASHSYSNQPQHF.

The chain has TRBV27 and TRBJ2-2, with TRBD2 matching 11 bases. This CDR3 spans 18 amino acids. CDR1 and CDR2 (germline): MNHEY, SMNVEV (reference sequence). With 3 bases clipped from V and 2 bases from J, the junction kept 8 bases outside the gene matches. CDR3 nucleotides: TGTGCCAGCAGTTTCGAAGTAGCGGGGGGGCTTAACACCGGGGAGCTGTTTTTT. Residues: CASSFEVAGGLNTGELFF.

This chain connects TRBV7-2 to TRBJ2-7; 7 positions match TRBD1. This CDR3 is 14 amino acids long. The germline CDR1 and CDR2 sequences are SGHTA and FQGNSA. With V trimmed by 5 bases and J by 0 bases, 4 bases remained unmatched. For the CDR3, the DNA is TGTGCCAGCAGCCCACAGGGGATCTCCTACGAGCAGTACTTC. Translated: CASSPQGISYEQYF.

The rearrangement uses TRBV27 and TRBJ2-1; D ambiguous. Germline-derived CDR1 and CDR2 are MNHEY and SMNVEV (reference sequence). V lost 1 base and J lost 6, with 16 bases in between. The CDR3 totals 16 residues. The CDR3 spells CASSLLAHTLANEQFF. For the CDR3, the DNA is TGTGCCAGCAGTTTATTAGCCCATACCCTGGCCAATGAGCAGTTCTTC.

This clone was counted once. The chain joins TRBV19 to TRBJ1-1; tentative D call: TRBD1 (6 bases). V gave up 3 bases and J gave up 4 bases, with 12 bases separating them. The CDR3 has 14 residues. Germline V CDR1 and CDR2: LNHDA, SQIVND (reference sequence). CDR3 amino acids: CASSIGQGSTEAFF. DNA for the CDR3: TGTGCCAGTAGTATCGGGCAGGGGAGCACTGAAGCTTTCTTT.

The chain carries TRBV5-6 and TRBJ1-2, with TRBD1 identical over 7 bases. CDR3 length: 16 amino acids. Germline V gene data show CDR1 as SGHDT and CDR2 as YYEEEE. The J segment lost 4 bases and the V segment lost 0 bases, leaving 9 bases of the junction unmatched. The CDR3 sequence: CASSLGHRGFSYGYTF. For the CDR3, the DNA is TGTGCCAGCAGCTTGGGGCACAGGGGCTTTTCCTATGGCTACACCTTC.

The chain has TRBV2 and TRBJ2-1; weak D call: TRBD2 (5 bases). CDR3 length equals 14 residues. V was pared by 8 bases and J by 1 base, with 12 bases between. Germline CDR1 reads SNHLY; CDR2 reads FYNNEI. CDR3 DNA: TGTGCCAGCGGAGGCCCGATATCCTACAATGAGCAGTTCTTC. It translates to CASGGPISYNEQFF.

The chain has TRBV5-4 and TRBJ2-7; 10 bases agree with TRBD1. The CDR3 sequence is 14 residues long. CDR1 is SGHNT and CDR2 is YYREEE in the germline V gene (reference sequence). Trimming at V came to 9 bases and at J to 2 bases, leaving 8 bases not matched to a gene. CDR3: CAIHTGTGAYEQYF. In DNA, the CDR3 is TGTGCCATCCACACCGGGACAGGGGCCTACGAGCAGTACTTC.

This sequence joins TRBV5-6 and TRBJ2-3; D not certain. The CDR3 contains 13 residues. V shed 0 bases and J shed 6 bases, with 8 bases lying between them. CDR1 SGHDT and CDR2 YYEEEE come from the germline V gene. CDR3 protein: CASSLVQIDTQYF. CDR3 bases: TGTGCCAGCAGCTTGGTTCAGATTGATACGCAGTATTTT.

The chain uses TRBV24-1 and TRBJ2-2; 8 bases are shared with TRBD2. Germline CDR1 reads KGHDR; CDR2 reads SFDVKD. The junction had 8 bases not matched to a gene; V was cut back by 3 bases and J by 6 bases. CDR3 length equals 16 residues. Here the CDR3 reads CATSDPRGGTAGELFF. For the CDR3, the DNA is TGTGCCACCAGTGATCCACGGGGGGGGACCGCCGGGGAGCTGTTTTTT.

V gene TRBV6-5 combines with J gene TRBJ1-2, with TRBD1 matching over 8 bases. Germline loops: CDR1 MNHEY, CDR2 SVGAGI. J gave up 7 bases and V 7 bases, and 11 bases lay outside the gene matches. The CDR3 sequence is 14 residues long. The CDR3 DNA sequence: TGTGCCAGCATTGGCTGGACAGGGAGTTTTGGCTACACCTTC. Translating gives CASIGWTGSFGYTF.

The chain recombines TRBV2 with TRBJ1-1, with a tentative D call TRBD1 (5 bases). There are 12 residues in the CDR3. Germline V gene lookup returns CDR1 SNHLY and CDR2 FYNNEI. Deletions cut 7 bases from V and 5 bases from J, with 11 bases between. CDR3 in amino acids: CASIAGRTEAFF. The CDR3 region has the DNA TGTGCCAGCATAGCAGGGAGGACTGAAGCTTTCTTT.

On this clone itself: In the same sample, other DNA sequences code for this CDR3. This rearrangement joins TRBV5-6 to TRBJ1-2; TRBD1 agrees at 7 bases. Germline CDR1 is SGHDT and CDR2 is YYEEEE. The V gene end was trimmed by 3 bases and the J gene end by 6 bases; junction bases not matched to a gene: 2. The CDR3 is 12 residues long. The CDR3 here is CASSWGTDGYTF. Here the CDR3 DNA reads TGTGCCAGCAGCTGGGGGACAGATGGCTACACCTTC. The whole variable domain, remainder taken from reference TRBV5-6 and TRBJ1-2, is DAGVTQSPTHLIKTRGQQVTLRCSPKSGHDTVSWYQQALGQGPQFIFQYYEEEERQRGNFPDRFSGHQFPNYSSELNVNALLLGDSALYLCASSWGTDGYTFGSGTRLTVV.

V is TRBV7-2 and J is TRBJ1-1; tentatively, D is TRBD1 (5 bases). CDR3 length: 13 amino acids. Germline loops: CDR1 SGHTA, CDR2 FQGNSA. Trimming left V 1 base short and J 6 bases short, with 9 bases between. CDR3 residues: CASSLVSGSEAFF. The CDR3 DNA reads TGTGCCAGCAGCTTAGTTTCAGGGTCTGAAGCTTTCTTT.

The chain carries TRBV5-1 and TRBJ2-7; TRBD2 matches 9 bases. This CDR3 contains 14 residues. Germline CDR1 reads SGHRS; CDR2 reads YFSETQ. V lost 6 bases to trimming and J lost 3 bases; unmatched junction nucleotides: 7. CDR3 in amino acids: CASNERGDFYEQYF. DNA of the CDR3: TGCGCCAGCAACGAGCGGGGGGACTTCTACGAGCAGTACTTC. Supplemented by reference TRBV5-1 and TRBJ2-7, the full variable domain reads KAGVTQTPRYLIKTRGQQVTLSCSPISGHRSVSWYQQTPGQGLQFLFEYFSETQRNKGNFPGRFSGRQFSNSRSEMNVSTLELGDSALYLCASNERGDFYEQYFGPGTRLTVT.

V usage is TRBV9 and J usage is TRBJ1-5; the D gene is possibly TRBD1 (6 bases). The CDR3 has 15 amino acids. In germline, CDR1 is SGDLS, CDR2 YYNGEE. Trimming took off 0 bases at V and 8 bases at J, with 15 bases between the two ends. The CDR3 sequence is CASSVEGTPAEPQHF. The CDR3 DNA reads TGTGCCAGCAGCGTAGAGGGGACACCGGCAGAGCCCCAGCATTTT.

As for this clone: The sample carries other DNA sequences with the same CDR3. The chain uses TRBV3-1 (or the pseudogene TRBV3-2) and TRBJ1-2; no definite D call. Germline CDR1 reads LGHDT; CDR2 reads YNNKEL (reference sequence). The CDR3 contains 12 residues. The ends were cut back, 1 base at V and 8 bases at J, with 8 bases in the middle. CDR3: CASSQGRRGYTF. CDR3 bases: TGTGCCAGCAGCCAAGGTCGGAGGGGCTACACCTTC.

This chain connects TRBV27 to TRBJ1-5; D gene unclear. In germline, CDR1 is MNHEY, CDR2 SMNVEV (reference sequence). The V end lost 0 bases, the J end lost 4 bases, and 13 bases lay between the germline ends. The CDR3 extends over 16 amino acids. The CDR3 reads CASSLSGLYPNQPQHF. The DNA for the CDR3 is TGTGCCAGCAGTTTATCAGGACTGTACCCGAATCAGCCCCAGCATTTT.